These T cell receptor beta chains were read from a single sample in a study of OX40 agonist ivuxolimab in advanced cancers. The assay was immunoSEQ multiplex PCR, and TCRdb's table has in-frame clones only and misses some. Of 40,000 to 50,000 clones in the sample, approximately 91% were seen once. The sample consisted of CD4+ or CD8+ T cells sorted from blood, taken in a trial of the OX40 agonist ivuxolimab. Receptors were obtained from an adult with an advanced solid tumor such as melanoma, head and neck, liver or kidney cancer. CDR3s include the opening cysteine and the closing phenylalanine or tryptophan. Fields, in order: D gene, V gene, clone size, J gene, CDR3 protein, CDR3 DNA. The D gene is left open where the match is weak. The size of a clone is reported for some rows only, either as once, few or many, or as a class for expanded clones.

TRBD1	TRBV7-2	few	TRBJ2-1	CASSSTGGPDNEQFF	TGTGCCAGCAGCTCAACAGGGGGGCCCGACAATGAGCAGTTCTTC
TRBD2	TRBV5-1	.	TRBJ2-1	CASSLEGSGAGNEQFF	TGCGCCAGCAGCTTGGAGGGGAGCGGGGCGGGGAATGAGCAGTTCTTC
.	TRBV9	.	TRBJ2-2	CASSVTVSTGELFF	TGTGCCAGCAGCGTCACGGTTAGCACCGGGGAGCTGTTTTTT
.	TRBV9	few	TRBJ1-2	CASSVVDSGQSYYGYTF	TGTGCCAGCAGCGTAGTGGATTCGGGACAAAGCTACTATGGCTACACCTTC
.	TRBV11-2	.	TRBJ2-7	CASSLMGNTPREQYF	TGTGCCAGCAGCTTAATGGGCAATACCCCTCGGGAGCAGTACTTC
.	TRBV21-1	.	TRBJ2-2	CASNPWGRGKTGELFF	TGTGCCAGCAACCCCTGGGGCCGAGGGAAAACCGGGGAGCTGTTTTTT
.	TRBV30	.	TRBJ1-3	CAWSDRRGNTIYF	TGTGCCTGGAGTGACAGGCGCGGAAACACCATATATTTT
.	TRBV7-2	.	TRBJ2-5	CASSLSRGPGQETQYF	TGTGCCAGCAGCTTATCAAGGGGCCCAGGCCAAGAGACCCAGTACTTC
.	TRBV2	.	TRBJ2-7	CASRLQVPGEQYF	TGTGCCAGCAGGTTACAGGTCCCTGGCGAGCAGTACTTC
.	TRBV5-1	.	TRBJ2-5	CASSLDWREETQYF	TGCGCCAGCAGCTTGGACTGGCGGGAAGAGACCCAGTACTTC
TRBD1	TRBV5-4	.	TRBJ1-4	CASSVTGGNEKLFF	TGTGCCAGCAGCGTGACAGGGGGGAATGAAAAACTGTTTTTT
.	TRBV19	few	TRBJ2-2	CASSIEKNTGELFF	TGTGCCAGTAGTATAGAAAAGAACACCGGGGAGCTGTTTTTT
TRBD1	TRBV28	once	TRBJ2-7	CASSQGDRSYEQYF	TGTGCCAGCAGTCAGGGGGACAGGAGCTACGAGCAGTACTTC
.	TRBV7-2	.	TRBJ2-1	CASSLLRGGGGNEQFF	TGTGCCAGCAGCTTATTGAGAGGGGGAGGGGGCAATGAGCAGTTCTTC
TRBD1	TRBV7-3	.	TRBJ2-3	CASSPATGGVSDTQYF	TGTGCCAGCAGCCCCGCGACAGGGGGGGTTTCAGATACGCAGTATTTT
.	TRBV28	.	TRBJ1-4	CASTQNEKLFF	TGTGCCAGCACCCAAAATGAAAAACTGTTTTTT
.	TRBV1	.	TRBJ1-2	CTSSQAAGWVYGYTF	TGCACCAGCAGCCAAGCGGCAGGCTGGGTCTATGGCTACACCTTC
TRBD2	TRBV4-2	.	TRBJ2-3	CASSQVGGRAGTDTQYF	TGTGCCAGCAGCCAAGTTGGCGGGAGGGCCGGCACAGATACGCAGTATTTT
.	TRBV10-3	.	TRBJ2-3	CAISGADADTQYF	TGTGCCATCAGTGGGGCGGACGCAGATACGCAGTATTTT
TRBD2	TRBV11-2	.	TRBJ2-5	CASSFAPPSGRVRETQYF	TGTGCCAGCAGCTTCGCCCCACCCAGCGGGAGGGTCCGGGAGACCCAGTACTTC
.	TRBV7-2	.	TRBJ2-6	CASSSRTSSGANVLTF	TGTGCCAGCAGCTCCCGCACTTCCTCTGGGGCCAACGTCCTGACTTTC
.	TRBV5-1	few	TRBJ2-7	CASSLADPPGSYEQYF	TGCGCCAGCAGCTTGGCCGATCCACCCGGATCCTACGAGCAGTACTTC
.	TRBV5-4	.	TRBJ1-1	CASSAVRGRTEAFF	TGTGCCAGCAGCGCGGTCAGGGGACGCACTGAAGCTTTCTTT
TRBD2	TRBV2	once	TRBJ2-3	CATAWDREGSTDTQYF	TGTGCCACTGCCTGGGATCGGGAGGGCAGCACAGATACGCAGTATTTT
.	TRBV6-6	.	TRBJ1-1	CASSPRVLEAFF	TGTGCCAGCAGCCCTAGGGTCCTTGAAGCTTTCTTT
.	TRBV14	few	TRBJ2-2	CASSQAPSVLGGELFF	TGTGCCAGCAGCCAGGCCCCTTCGGTACTGGGCGGGGAGCTGTTTTTT
TRBD2	TRBV7-2	.	TRBJ2-1	CASSFGGSRNEQFF	TGTGCCAGCAGCTTTGGCGGGAGTAGAAATGAGCAGTTCTTC
TRBD2	TRBV29-1	.	TRBJ2-7	CSVGPGGEQYF	TGCAGCGTTGGACCGGGAGGGGAGCAGTACTTC
TRBD2	TRBV9	.	TRBJ2-7	CASSGAGGQVQYF	TGTGCCAGCAGCGGGGCGGGAGGGCAGGTGCAGTACTTC
.	TRBV19	.	TRBJ2-5	CASRELGGQQYF	TGTGCCAGTAGAGAGTTGGGTGGACAGCAGTACTTC
.	TRBV15	.	TRBJ1-5	CATSRDGTEPQHF	TGTGCCACCAGCAGAGATGGGACCGAGCCCCAGCATTTT
TRBD2	TRBV4-3	.	TRBJ2-5	CASSQPTSGIQETQYF	TGCGCCAGCAGCCAACCGACTAGCGGAATCCAAGAGACCCAGTACTTC
TRBD1	TRBV9	.	TRBJ2-4	CASSDRQGQGTAKNIQYF	TGTGCCAGCAGCGATCGACAGGGACAGGGAACGGCCAAAAACATTCAGTACTTC
.	TRBV30	.	TRBJ2-7	CAWSQGGVNEQYF	TGTGCCTGGAGCCAGGGGGGGGTCAACGAGCAGTACTTC
.	TRBV10-3	few	TRBJ1-1	CAISVGQGKGTEAFF	TGTGCCATCAGTGTCGGGCAGGGGAAGGGGACTGAAGCTTTCTTT
.	TRBV18	.	TRBJ1-4	CASSVLLFSAGANEKLFF	TGTGCCAGCTCAGTTCTTCTTTTCTCCGCCGGAGCTAATGAAAAACTGTTTTTT
.	TRBV9	.	TRBJ1-2	CASSVDLVGYGYTF	TGTGCCAGCAGCGTAGACCTAGTGGGCTATGGCTACACCTTC
.	TRBV6-6	.	TRBJ1-4	CASRDPPRANEKLFF	TGTGCCAGCAGGGACCCACCCCGAGCTAATGAAAAACTGTTTTTT
.	TRBV11-1	.	TRBJ2-7	CASSYTSPSVYYEQYF	TGTGCCAGCAGCTATACCTCGCCTAGCGTTTACTACGAGCAGTACTTC
.	TRBV25-1	.	TRBJ1-4	CASSDWGATNEKLFF	TGTGCCAGCAGTGACTGGGGTGCAACTAATGAAAAACTGTTTTTT
.	TRBV5-8	.	TRBJ2-6	CASRGISGANVLTF	TGTGCCAGCAGAGGTATCTCTGGGGCCAACGTCCTGACTTTC
.	TRBV4-3	.	TRBJ2-3	CASRPRGDTQYF	TGCGCCAGCAGGCCACGGGGAGATACGCAGTATTTT
TRBD2	TRBV29-1	.	TRBJ2-7	CSVRGAGGSSYEQYF	TGCAGCGTAAGGGGAGCGGGAGGCAGCTCCTACGAGCAGTACTTC
.	TRBV6-4	once	TRBJ2-5	CASSLQGQETQYF	TGTGCCAGCTCCCTTCAGGGCCAAGAGACCCAGTACTTC
.	TRBV7-2	.	TRBJ2-7	CASSLLGRDEQYF	TGTGCCAGCAGCTTATTGGGGCGGGACGAGCAGTACTTC